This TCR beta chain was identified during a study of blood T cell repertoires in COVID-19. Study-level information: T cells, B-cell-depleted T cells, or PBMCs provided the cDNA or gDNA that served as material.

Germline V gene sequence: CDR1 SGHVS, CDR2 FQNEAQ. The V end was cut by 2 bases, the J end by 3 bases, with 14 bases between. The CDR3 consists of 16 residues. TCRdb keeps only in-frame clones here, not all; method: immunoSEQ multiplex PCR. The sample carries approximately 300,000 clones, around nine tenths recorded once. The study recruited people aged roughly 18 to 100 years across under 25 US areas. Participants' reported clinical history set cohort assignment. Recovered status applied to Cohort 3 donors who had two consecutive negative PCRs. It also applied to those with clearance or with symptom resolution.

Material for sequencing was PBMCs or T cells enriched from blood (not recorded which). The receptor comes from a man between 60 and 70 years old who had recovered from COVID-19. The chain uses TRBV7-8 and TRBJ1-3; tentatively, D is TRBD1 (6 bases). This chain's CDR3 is CASSLSRGANGNTIYF. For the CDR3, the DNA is TGTGCCAGCAGCTTATCGCGGGGGGCGAATGGAAACACCATATATTTT.